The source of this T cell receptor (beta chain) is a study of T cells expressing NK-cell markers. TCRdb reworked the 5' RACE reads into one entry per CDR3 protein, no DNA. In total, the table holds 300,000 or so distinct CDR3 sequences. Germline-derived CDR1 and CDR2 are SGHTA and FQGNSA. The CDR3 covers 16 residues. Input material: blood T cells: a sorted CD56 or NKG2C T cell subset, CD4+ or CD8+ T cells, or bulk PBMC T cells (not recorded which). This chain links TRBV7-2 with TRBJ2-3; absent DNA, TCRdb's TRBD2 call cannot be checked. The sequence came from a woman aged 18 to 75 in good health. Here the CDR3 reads CASSLTSGGSGDTQYF. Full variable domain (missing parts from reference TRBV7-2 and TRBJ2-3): GAGVSQSPSNKVTEKGKDVELRCDPISGHTALYWYRQSLGQGLEFLIYFQGNSAPDKSGLPSDRFSAERTGGSVSTLTIQRTQQEDSAVYLCASSLTSGGSGDTQYFGPGTRLTVL.